The sequence of this T cell receptor beta chain was determined in a study of shared clonotypes between healthy human individuals (dated by TCRdb to 2018 to 2021). About the study as a whole: The cohort comprised two women and a few men aged 18 to 49 years. For each donor, CD4 naive and CD4 memory were each given three plates, CD8 naive was given two plates, and CD8 memory was given one plate. Blood TCR repertoires of about five healthy adults were deeply sequenced to estimate repertoire size and the extent of clonotype sharing between individuals. Different laboratories and diverse techniques were used to prepare libraries and sequence TCR repertoires, to increase sequencing depth and limit assay-specific biases. Between about 0.8 and 9 billion PBMCs per donor were obtained by leukapheresis. Overall results and qualifications from the work: Clonotypes shared by all four sorted-subset donors showed higher generation probabilities than non-shared clonotypes. Sampling was restricted to blood, and TCR repertoires in tissues likely differ from the TCR repertoires found in blood. Larger estimated clonotype richness was generally found for naive subsets than for memory subsets. Incomplete sequencing was indicated by rarefaction of sorted-subset datasets, despite the large sequencing depth. Because the study included only a small number of donors, the genetic and exposure-history diversity represented was limited. Pairwise subsampling indicated that sequencing depth was expected to affect the degree of clonotype sharing among donors. Sharing across a handful of donors was observed for 5% to 6.5% of naive CD4, over 3% of naive CD8, 2% to 2.5% of memory CD4, and around 0.42% of memory CD8 clonotypes.

Healthy HIV-negative adults with no recently reported acute infections or vaccinations were included as donors. All donors were Caucasian adults living in Nashville, Tennessee, USA. CD4+ T cells were enriched by magnetic negative selection, after which naive cells were positively selected on CD45RA and the negative fraction was taken as the memory subset. After blood collection by leukapheresis, PBMCs were isolated using Ficoll-Histopaque density gradient centrifugation and then cryopreserved in the vapor phase of liquid nitrogen. Analytical flow cytometry was used to check the purity and quantity of each magnetically sorted T cell population. Genomic DNA was isolated from every sorted fraction and measured by UV absorbance on a Nanodrop 2000c. The germline V gene gives CDR1 as LGHNT and CDR2 as FRNRAP. From the cysteine through the phenylalanine, the CDR3 covers 16 amino acids. The read is trimmed to its CDR3 DNA, 48 bases read in frame from base 1. Trimming takes 6 bases off V and 3 bases off J; junction bases not matched to a gene: 5.

Turning to this clone: The specificity of this receptor is unknown. No much larger clonotype is one base removed from it; base qualities were not supplied. Other DNA sequences in the sample encode the same CDR3.

TCR CDR3 regions were amplified from genomic DNA by multiplex PCR using the deep immunoSEQ assay. Extracted genomic DNA from each cell subset was spread evenly across all wells of several immunoSEQ 96-well plates, with each plate serving as a replicate. For sorted subsets, approximately 200 ng of genomic DNA, equivalent to 25,000 to 35,000 T cell genomes, went into each replicate PCR. Purified libraries were measured with a Qubit 3.0 fluorometer, size-checked on a Bioanalyzer 2100, and measured again with the KAPA Library Quantification kit. A separate single-read 150-cycle Illumina NextSeq 550 flow cell was used to sequence each immunoSEQ 96-well plate. The authors' analysis ran thus. The immunoSEQ output contained only junctional sequences without quality scores, so filtering could not match that applied to full-length reads. Sequences were annotated with PyIR, a Python wrapper for IgBLAST v1.9, and V/J genes and CDR3 were assigned using IMGT germline references. Reads were filtered out if the reads had weak V/J assignments (E-value above 1e-6), no CDR3, stop codons, out-of-frame junctions, or ambiguous translated residues. A V3J clonotype was defined by an identical inferred V gene, J gene, and CDR3 amino acid sequence. Percentage overlap between repertoires was calculated by dividing the number of shared unique clonotypes by the size of the smaller repertoire. Repertoire richness was assessed with RTK rarefaction, the Chao1 estimator, and Recon v2.1 estimates of unobserved clonotypes. For all TCRbeta clonotypes obtained by the gDNA method from a few donors, generation probabilities were computed with OLGA. TCRdb limited this immuneACCESS table to in-frame rearrangements with V and J called. A share of clones is missing; checked studies link under half to unresolved V genes, and the rest is unexplained. The V and J calls and the clone size are those of that table, but D and trimming were determined from the DNA. The sample contains fewer than 1.8 million clones, approximately 98.5% of them found a single time. Approximately 0.4% of the sample is held by the ten biggest clonotypes.

This receptor was identified in a man under 40 in good health. The rearrangement combines TRBV12-5 with TRBJ2-3, with 14 central nucleotides matching TRBD2. Sequenced input: naive CD4+ T cells sorted from blood. The cell subset or site label of this sample denotes: CD45RA+ positively selected. The nucleotide sequence reads TGTGCTAGTGGCCTGGGACTAGCGGGAGTAACAGATACGCAGTATTTT. The resulting protein is CASGLGLAGVTDTQYF.